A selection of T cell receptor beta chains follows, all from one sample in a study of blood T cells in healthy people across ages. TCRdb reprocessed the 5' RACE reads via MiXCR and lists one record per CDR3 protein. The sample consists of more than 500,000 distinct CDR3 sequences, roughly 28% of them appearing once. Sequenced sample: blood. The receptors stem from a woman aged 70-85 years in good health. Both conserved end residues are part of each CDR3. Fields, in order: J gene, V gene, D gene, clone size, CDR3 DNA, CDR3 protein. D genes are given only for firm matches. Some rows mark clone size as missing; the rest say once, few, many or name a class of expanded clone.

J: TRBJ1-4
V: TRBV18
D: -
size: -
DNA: TGTGCCAGCTCACCAAATAAAGGTGGAACTAATGAAAAACTGTTTTTT
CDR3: CASSPNKGGTNEKLFF

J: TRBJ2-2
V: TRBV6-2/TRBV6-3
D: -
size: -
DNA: TGTGCCAGCAGTTTTAGAACCGCGAGCACCGGGGAGCTGTTTTTT
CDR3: CASSFRTASTGELFF

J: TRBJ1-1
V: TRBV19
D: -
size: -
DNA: TGTGCCAGTAGTACCAAAGCTGAGGGGGCTTTCTTT
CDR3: CASSTKAEGAFF

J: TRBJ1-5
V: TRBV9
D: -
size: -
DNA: TGTGCCAGCAGCCCCACGACATCCCGAGGCAATCAGCCCCAGCATTTT
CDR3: CASSPTTSRGNQPQHF

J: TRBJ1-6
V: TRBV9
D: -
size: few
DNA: TGTGCCAGCAGCGTAGCCCGGGGCGGTTCACCCCTCCACTTT
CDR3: CASSVARGGSPLHF

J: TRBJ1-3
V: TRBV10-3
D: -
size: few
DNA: TGTGCCATCAGCGAATCTGGAAACACCATATATTTT
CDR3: CAISESGNTIYF

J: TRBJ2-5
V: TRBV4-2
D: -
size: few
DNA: TGTGCCAGCAGCCAAGATGCCCCTGGGGGCGGGGAAGAGACCCAGTACTTC
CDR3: CASSQDAPGGGEETQYF

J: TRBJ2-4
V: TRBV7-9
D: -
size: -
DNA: TGTGCCAGCAGCTTAGAGGGCAGTTTAGCCAAAAACATTCAGTACTTC
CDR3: CASSLEGSLAKNIQYF

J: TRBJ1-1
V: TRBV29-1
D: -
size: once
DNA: TGCAGCGCAAACAGGGTGAACACTGAAGCTTTCTTT
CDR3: CSANRVNTEAFF

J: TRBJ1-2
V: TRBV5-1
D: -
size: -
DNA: TGCGCCAGCAGCTTGGATGCGGGATATGGCTACACCTTC
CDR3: CASSLDAGYGYTF

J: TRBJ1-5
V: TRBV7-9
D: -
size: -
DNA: TGTGCCAGCAGCTTAGAATCGATTGATCAGCCCCAGCATTTT
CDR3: CASSLESIDQPQHF

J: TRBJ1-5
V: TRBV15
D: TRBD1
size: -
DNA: TGTGCCACCAGCAGAAGAATGACAGGGTCTAGCAATCAGCCCCAGCATTTT
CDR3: CATSRRMTGSSNQPQHF

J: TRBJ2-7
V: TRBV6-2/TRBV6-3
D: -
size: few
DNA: TGTGCCAGCAGTTACTCACGGGGGAAGGGCGAGCAGTACTTC
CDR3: CASSYSRGKGEQYF

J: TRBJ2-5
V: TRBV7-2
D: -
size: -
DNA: TGTGCCAGCAGCTCCGCGGCGGAGGGGACCCAGTACTTC
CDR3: CASSSAAEGTQYF

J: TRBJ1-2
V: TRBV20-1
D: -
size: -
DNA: TGCAGTGCGGTAGACGGTGACGGTGGCTACACCTTC
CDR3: CSAVDGDGGYTF

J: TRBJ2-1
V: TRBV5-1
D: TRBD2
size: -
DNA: TGCGCCAGCAGCAGGCTAGCGGCGAAAAACGATGAGCAGTTCTTC
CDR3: CASSRLAAKNDEQFF

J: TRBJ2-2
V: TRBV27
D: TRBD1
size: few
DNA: TGTGCCAGCAGCCGAGGACAGGGGAGCACCGGGGAGCTGTTTTTT
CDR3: CASSRGQGSTGELFF

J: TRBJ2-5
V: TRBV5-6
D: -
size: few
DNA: TGTGCCAGCAGCTTGGCCTCAACCCGACAGTTGGGGACCCAGTACTTC
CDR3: CASSLASTRQLGTQYF

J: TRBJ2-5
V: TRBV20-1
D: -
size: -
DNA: TGCAGTGCCCTTAGCTCACCCCGAGAGACCCAGTACTTC
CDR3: CSALSSPRETQYF

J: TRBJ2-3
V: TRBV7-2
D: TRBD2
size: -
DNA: TGTGCCAGCAGTCGGGGGGGCCCAGATACGCAGTATTTT
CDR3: CASSRGGPDTQYF

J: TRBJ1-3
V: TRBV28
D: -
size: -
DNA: TGTGCCAGCAGTCCCGAGGGCTCTGGAAACACCATATATTTT
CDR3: CASSPEGSGNTIYF

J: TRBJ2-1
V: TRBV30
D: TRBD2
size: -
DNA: TGTGCCTGGAGTAGTATAGGTAGCGGGGGCCTATACAATGAGCAGTTCTTC
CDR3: CAWSSIGSGGLYNEQFF

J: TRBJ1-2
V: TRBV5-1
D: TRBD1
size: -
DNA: TGCGCCAGCAGCTCCCGGGACAGGGGTCCTAACTTCGGCTATGGCCACACCTTC
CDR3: CASSSRDRGPNFGYGHTF

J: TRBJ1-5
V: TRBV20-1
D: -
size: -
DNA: TGCAGTGCTAGAGATCGAATTAGTGAGAGCTATCAGCCCCAGCATTTT
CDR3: CSARDRISESYQPQHF

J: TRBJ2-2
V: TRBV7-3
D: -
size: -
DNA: TGTGCCAGCAGCTTAATTCCCCGGGGGAACACCGGGGAGCTGTTTTTT
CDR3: CASSLIPRGNTGELFF

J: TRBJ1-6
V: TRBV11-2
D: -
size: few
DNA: TGTGCCAGCAGCTTACAGGGACGGGTAAATTCACCCCTCCACTTT
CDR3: CASSLQGRVNSPLHF

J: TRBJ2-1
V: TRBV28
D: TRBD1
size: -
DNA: TGTGCCAGCAGCGCTGGGGACAGTACTTACAATGAGCAGTTCTTC
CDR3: CASSAGDSTYNEQFF

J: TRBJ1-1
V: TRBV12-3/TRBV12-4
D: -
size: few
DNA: TGTGCCAGCAGCCTAAAGTGGGCCACTGAAGCTTTCTTT
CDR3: CASSLKWATEAFF

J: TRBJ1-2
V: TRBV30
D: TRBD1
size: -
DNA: TGTGCCTGGACGGACAGGATCGAAGCCAATGGCTACACCTTC
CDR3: CAWTDRIEANGYTF

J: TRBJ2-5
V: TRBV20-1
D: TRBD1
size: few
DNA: TGCAGTGCTAGAGACCCGGGCCGGACAGGGGCCTTTCAGTGCTTC
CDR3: CSARDPGRTGAFQCF

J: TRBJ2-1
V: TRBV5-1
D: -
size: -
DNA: TGCGCCAGCAGCTTTAGTCCCGGTAACTCCTACAATGAGCAGTTCTTC
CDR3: CASSFSPGNSYNEQFF

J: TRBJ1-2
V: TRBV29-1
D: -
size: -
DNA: TGCAGCGTTGGGGGTATTCCGGCAGGAAGCTATGGCTACACCTTC
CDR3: CSVGGIPAGSYGYTF

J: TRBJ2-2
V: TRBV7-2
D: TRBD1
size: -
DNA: TGTGCCAGCAGCTGGACAGGGACCGGGGAGCTGTTTTTT
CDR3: CASSWTGTGELFF

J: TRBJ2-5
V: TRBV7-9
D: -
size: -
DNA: TGTGCCAGCAGCTTAGGGGCGGTCTTTGGACAGTCCCAAGAGACCCAGTACTTC
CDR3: CASSLGAVFGQSQETQYF

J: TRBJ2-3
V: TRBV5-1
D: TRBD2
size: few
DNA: TGCGCCAGCAGCGCCGGACTAGCGGGCACCCCGAGGGATTCGCAGTATTTT
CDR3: CASSAGLAGTPRDSQYF

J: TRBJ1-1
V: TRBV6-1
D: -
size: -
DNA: TGTGCCAGCAGTTTAAGCCCCGCCACTGAAGCTTTCTTT
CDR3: CASSLSPATEAFF

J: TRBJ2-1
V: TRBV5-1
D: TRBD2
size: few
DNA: TGCGCCAGCAGCTATAGCGGGGGGATCAACAATGAGCAGTTCTTC
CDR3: CASSYSGGINNEQFF

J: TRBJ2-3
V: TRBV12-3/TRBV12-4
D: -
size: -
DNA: TGTGCCAGCAGCCTTACAGATACTAGCACAGATACGCAGTATTTT
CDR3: CASSLTDTSTDTQYF

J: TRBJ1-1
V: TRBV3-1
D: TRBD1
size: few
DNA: TGTGCCAGCAACCTAGAGGGGGCAGAAGCTTTCTTT
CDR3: CASNLEGAEAFF

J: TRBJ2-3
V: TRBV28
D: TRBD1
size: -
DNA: TGTGCCATTCGACAGGGGTCCACAGATACGCAGTGTTTT
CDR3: CAIRQGSTDTQCF

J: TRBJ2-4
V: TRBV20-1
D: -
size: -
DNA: TGCAGTGCTCAACTAGGGACTCAGTACTTC
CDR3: CSAQLGTQYF